This T cell receptor (beta chain) originates from a study of tumor-infiltrating lymphocytes in primary liver carcinoma. Overall study context: Sequenced samples came back with roughly 3.65 to 7.5 million productive TCRbeta reads, and the counts looked alike across tissue types.

This CDR3 spans 17 amino acids. Germline CDR1 and CDR2: SGHAT and FQNNGV. Co-extraction of both nucleic acids (RNA and DNA) used 20-30 mg of unsorted bulk tissue. Chronic HBV infection was present, with no prior treatment. With regard to this clonotype: The antigen is unknown. The missing conserved phenylalanine or tryptophan at the end of this CDR3 makes a read error likely.

Whole-study results and caveats: The top-250-clone fraction was significantly higher in tumors than in blood (p = 0.039). Detection in all five tumor regions applied to only about 7-25% of top clones.

cDNA specific to TCR beta was made from 450 to 650 ng of total RNA, with a constant-region primer employed for priming. It was through three nested multiplex PCR rounds of slightly modified ARM-PCR that TCR beta libraries arose. Each of the first two PCR rounds ran roughly 9 cycles with TRBV1-TRBV30 forward and C-beta reverse primers. In TCRdb, the multiplex PCR reads were re-called with MiXCR into one record per CDR3 protein. The table includes 30,000 to 40,000 distinct CDR3 sequences, roughly 80% detected once. The chain couples TRBV11-2 to TRBJ1-1; unclear D gene. Material: liver tumor tissue from sampling region 4. This sample's subset: tumor region T4, right-lateral pole. The sequence came from a man aged 35 to 55 with primary liver carcinoma and hepatitis B virus infection. For the CDR3, the DNA is TGTGCCTGCAGCCCAAGGTTGGGCCGACGGAGGCACACTGAAGCTTTCATT. This gives the protein CACSPRLGRRRHTEAFI.